This T cell receptor (beta chain) was obtained from a study of shared clonotypes between healthy human individuals. Authors' methods: Junction-only sequences without quality scores were provided by ImmunoSEQ, so filtering was different. Some clones are missing from TCRdb's copy, which holds only in-frame ones; the method was immunoSEQ multiplex PCR. V, J and clone size were drawn from that table, and D and trimming were deduced from the DNA. The table lists roughly 2.5 million clones, around nine tenths of them singletons. This clone was observed a single time. Its antigen is currently unknown. The CDR3 is made up of 16 amino acids. J was trimmed by 9 bases and V by 5 bases; bases with no gene match: 9. CDR1 LNHDA and CDR2 SQIVND come from the germline V gene (reference sequence). Study-level findings and limits: Naive CD4 clonotypes overlapped across a handful of donors at around 5%. Specimens sampled were limited to blood, with tissue repertoires likely differing. The generation probabilities recorded for non-shared clonotypes fell below those of clonotypes shared by all four donors.

The chain couples TRBV19 to TRBJ1-6; TRBD1 agrees at 11 bases. The sample comprised naive CD4+ T cells sorted from blood. Subset specified: CD45RA+ positively selected. This TCR came from a man aged 18 to 35 in good health. The CDR3 DNA reads TGTGCCAGTAGTCGGACCCGGACAGGGGGCGGTTCACCCCTCCACTTT. The encoded protein is CASSRTRTGGGSPLHF.